Detailed here is one TCR beta chain. Its specificity is not known. The sample holds other DNA sequences that translate to the same CDR3. This record belongs to a study of beta chain features in type 1 diabetes. The CDR3 has 14 residues. Germline CDR1 is MNHEY and CDR2 is SMNVEV (reference sequence). The junction had 4 bases not matched to a gene; V was cut back by 5 bases and J by 3 bases. Sequenced material consisted of expressed TCRB transcripts (all of the isolated RNA was reverse transcribed). Here immunoSEQ multiplex PCR was the method, and the copy in TCRdb shows in-frame clones only, minus some. The sample yields about 370,000 clones, over 9% seen once. Study outcomes and limitations: Naive, central memory and regulatory TCRB repertoires appeared more similar among patients than healthy donors. Fewer insertions but more deletions were seen at VDJ junctions in type 1 diabetes patients. When Type 1 diabetes patients were examined, their TCRB CDR3s proved moderately but significantly shorter in all four CD4+ subsets.

Each of the CD4+ naive, central memory, regulatory and stem cell-like memory populations was sorted via CD45RO/CCR7/CD25/CD127/CD95/CD27. The sequence came from a man aged 25-45 years with type 1 diabetes. Input material: central memory CD4+ T cells from blood. This rearrangement joins TRBV27 to TRBJ1-1; TRBD1 matches at 9 bases. The CDR3 coding sequence is TGTGCCAGCAGTCGACAGGGGGGGGACACTGAAGCTTTCTTT. It yields the protein CASSRQGGDTEAFF.